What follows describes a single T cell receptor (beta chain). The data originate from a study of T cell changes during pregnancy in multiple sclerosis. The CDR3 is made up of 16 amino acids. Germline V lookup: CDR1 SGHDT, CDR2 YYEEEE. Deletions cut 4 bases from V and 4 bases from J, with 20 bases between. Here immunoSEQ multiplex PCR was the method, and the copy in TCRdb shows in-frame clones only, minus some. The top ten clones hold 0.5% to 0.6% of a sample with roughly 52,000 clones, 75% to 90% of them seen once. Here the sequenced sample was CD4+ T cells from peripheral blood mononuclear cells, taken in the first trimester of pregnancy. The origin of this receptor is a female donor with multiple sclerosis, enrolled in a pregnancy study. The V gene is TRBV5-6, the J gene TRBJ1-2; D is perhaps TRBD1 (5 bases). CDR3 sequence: CASSRAGGLGFYGYTF. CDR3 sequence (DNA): TGTGCCAGCAGCCGTGCGGGGGGGTTAGGATTCTATGGCTACACCTTC.